The entry below gives a single T cell receptor (beta chain) sequence along with its context. It was autoimmune disease history or systemic immunosuppression that excluded patients. At baseline, cycle 4 day 1, and cycle 7 day 1, blood was sampled. This sample was taken from a study of OX40 agonist ivuxolimab in advanced cancers. About the research overall: Patients with prior anti-PD-1, anti-PD-L1 or anti-CTLA-4 therapy were eligible; 35% to 45% had some.

The assay was immunoSEQ multiplex PCR, and TCRdb's table has in-frame clones only and misses some. The table lists around 53,000 clones, 85% of them singletons, with approximately 3% in the top ten. The origin of this receptor is an adult with an advanced solid tumor such as melanoma, head and neck, liver or kidney cancer. Material: CD4+ or CD8+ T cells sorted from blood, obtained in a trial of the OX40 agonist ivuxolimab.

CDR3 in amino acids: CASRVDRVSEQYF. As DNA, the CDR3 is TGTGCCAGCAGAGTAGACAGGGTAAGCGAGCAGTACTTC. The chain carries TRBV14 and TRBJ2-7; TRBD1 aligns across 7 bases. Germline CDR1 reads SGHDN; CDR2 reads FVKESK. The V segment lost 6 bases and the J segment 6 bases; nucleotides outside the gene matches: 8. This CDR3 region has 13 residues.